This TCR beta chain emerged from a study of identical twins. The germline V gene has CDR1 MNHEY and CDR2 SMNVEV (reference sequence). The length of the CDR3 is 13 residues. The V gene lost 4 bases and the J gene lost 4 bases, with 7 bases spanning the gap. TCRdb analysed the 5' RACE reads with MiXCR anew, one entry per CDR3 protein. The sample records roughly 1,500,000 distinct CDR3 sequences, less than 40% being singletons. The sample consisted of cord blood. The clonotype was recovered from a newborn girl in good health. The chain uses TRBV27 and TRBJ2-2; D gene ambiguous. The CDR3 bases are TGTGCCAGCAGTTGGAAGACCACCGGGGAGCTGTTTTTT. It translates to CASSWKTTGELFF.